The subject of this entry is one TCR beta chain. These data belong to a study of CD8 T cells in Susac syndrome. CDR3 length equals 15 residues. Trimming at V came to 6 bases and at J to 8 bases, leaving 10 bases not matched to a gene. A quantity of about 0.45 to 1 ug RNA underwent reverse transcription using random hexamers. TCRdb re-called the immunoSEQ multiplex PCR reads through MiXCR, storing one row per CDR3 protein. The sample yields 100,000 to 150,000 distinct CDR3 sequences, 80% to 95% seen once. Sequenced material: CD8+ T cells from PBMCs. The V call is TRBV12-3 or TRBV12-4, the J call TRBJ1-2, with 12 positions matching TRBD1. This clonotype was sampled from a human donor with multiple sclerosis. The CDR3 region has the DNA TGTGCCAGCAGCCTGGGACAGGGGGCGAACAGGGGCTACACCTTC. Translating it yields CASSLGQGANRGYTF.